The clone carrying this T cell receptor beta chain was counted at least ten times. Its target is unknown. Each TCR beta library was made by quantitative 5'-RACE that incorporated molecular barcodes. TCRdb reprocessed the 5' RACE reads with MiXCR, giving one entry per CDR3 protein. The top ten clones hold roughly 9.1% of a sample with around 300,000 distinct CDR3 sequences, about 9.9% of them seen once. This entry is derived from a study of CD8 T cells in ankylosing spondylitis. Findings and limits, study-wide: Clones linked with disease were CD8+ and fairly uncommon in the peripheral blood. It was reported that disease-linked clones were significantly enriched in matched ankylosing spondylitis synovial fluid.

The ends were cut back, 2 bases at V and 1 base at J, with 8 bases in the middle. The germline gives CDR1 SGHAT, CDR2 FQNNGV. The CDR3 consists of 14 residues. Sequencing used blood, either unsorted or a sorted T cell fraction (not recorded which). This chain uses TRBV11-2 with TRBJ1-1; D is unresolved. This clonotype was sampled from a female donor with ankylosing spondylitis or in good health (not recorded which). The CDR3 here is CASSLLIGNTEAFF. The DNA of the CDR3 is TGTGCCAGCAGCTTATTGATAGGGAACACTGAAGCTTTCTTT.